This TCR beta chain was sequenced in a study of blood T cell repertoires in COVID-19. On the study more broadly: The United States, Italy and Spain were the sources of the acute and convalescent COVID-19 samples. T cells, B-cell-depleted T cells, or PBMCs provided the cDNA or gDNA that served as material.

In the original processing: Amplification from reference gene primers served as the basis for estimated nucleated cell counts. Libraries were prepared by immunoSEQ multiplex PCR; TCRdb keeps only in-frame clonotypes and omits some of them. Clone size and the V and J calls come from that table; the DNA yielded D and trimming. The sample shows 180,000 or so clones, 80% to 90% of them seen only once. V gave up 8 bases and J gave up 5 bases; unmatched junction bases: 4. The CDR3 is 12 amino acids. CDR1 and CDR2 from the germline V gene are MNHEY and SVGAGI. In this sample, this clone turned up once. Specimen: peripheral blood. The receptor comes from a man in his 60s with acute or convalescent COVID-19. This chain links TRBV6-5 with TRBJ1-2; 8 bases align to TRBD1. CDR3 amino acids: CASADRGYGYTF. The DNA of the CDR3 is TGTGCCAGCGCAGACAGGGGTTATGGCTACACCTTC.